This TCR beta chain is from a study of neoadjuvant anti-PD-1 for oral cavity cancer. With regard to this clone: Its antigen is not identified.

Patients had newly diagnosed, untreated stage II-IVA oral cavity squamous cell carcinoma. No culture or expansion preceded analysis of these blood cells. Here immunoSEQ multiplex PCR was the method, and the copy in TCRdb shows in-frame clones only, minus some. The table shows more than 13,000 clones, with 70% occurring only once. Germline V lookup: CDR1 SQVTM, CDR2 ANQGSEA. The CDR3 totals 12 residues. V lost 7 bases and J lost 8, with 17 bases in between. Findings and limits, study-wide: Non-responders to neoadjuvant nivolumab had significantly more clonal PBMC T cells than responders.

The chain combines TRBV29-1 with TRBJ1-2, with a weak D call TRBD1 (6 bases). The source is a person aged 40 to 85 with oral cavity squamous cell carcinoma. The sample was PBMCs, taken before nivolumab (anti-PD-1) treatment. The CDR3 DNA reads TGCAGCGCCCTTAGGCGGGGGCTGGGCTACACCTTC. This encodes CSALRRGLGYTF.